This T cell receptor (beta chain) originates from a study of cytomegalovirus exposure and HLA in healthy donors. This clone was counted a few times. The J segment lost 12 bases and the V segment lost 4 bases, leaving 21 bases of the junction unmatched. Germline V gives CDR1 SQVTM, CDR2 ANQGSEA. The CDR3 covers 16 residues. PCR amplification relied on 60 Vbeta primers (plus 13 Jbeta primers). The protocol was immunoSEQ multiplex PCR, while the TCRdb copy is restricted to in-frame clones and leaves out a portion. Among some 150,000 clones listed, roughly 77% were seen once. The sample taken for sequencing was PBMCs. The chain carries TRBV29-1 and TRBJ1-2, with TRBD1 identical over 9 bases. This TCR was sampled from a man aged 30-40 years in good health and CMV-seropositive. The CDR3 region is CSVVVGQGYDAGGNTF. CDR3 DNA sequence: TGCAGCGTTGTGGTTGGACAGGGGTACGATGCGGGCGGAAACACCTTC.